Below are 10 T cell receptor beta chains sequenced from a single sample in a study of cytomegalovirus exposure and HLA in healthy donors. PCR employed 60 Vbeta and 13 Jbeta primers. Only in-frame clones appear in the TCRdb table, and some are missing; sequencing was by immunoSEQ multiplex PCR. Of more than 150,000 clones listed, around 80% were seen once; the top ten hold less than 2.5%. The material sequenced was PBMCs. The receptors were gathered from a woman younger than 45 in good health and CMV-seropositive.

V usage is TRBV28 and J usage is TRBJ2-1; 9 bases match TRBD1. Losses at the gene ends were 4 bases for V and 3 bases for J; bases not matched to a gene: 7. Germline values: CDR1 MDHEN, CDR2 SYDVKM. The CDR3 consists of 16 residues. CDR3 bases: TGTGCCAGCAGTTCGTCGGGACAGGGTCTCTACAATGAGCAGTTCTTC. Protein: CASSSSGQGLYNEQFF.

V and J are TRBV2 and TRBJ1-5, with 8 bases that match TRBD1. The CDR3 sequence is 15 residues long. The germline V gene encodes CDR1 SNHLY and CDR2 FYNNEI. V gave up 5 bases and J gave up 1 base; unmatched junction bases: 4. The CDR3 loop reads CASSLDRVSNQPQHF. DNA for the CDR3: TGTGCCAGCAGTCTGGACAGGGTCAGCAATCAGCCCCAGCATTTT. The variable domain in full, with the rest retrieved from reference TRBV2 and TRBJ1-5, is EPEVTQTPSHQVTQMGQEVILRCVPISNHLYFYWYRQILGQKVEFLVSFYNNEISEKSEIFDDQFSVERPDGSNFTLKIRSTKLEDSAMYFCASSLDRVSNQPQHFGDGTRLSIL.

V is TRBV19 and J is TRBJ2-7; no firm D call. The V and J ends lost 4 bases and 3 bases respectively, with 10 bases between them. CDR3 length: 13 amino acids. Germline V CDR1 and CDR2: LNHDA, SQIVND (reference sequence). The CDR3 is CASSTDTRYEQYF. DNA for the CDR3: TGTGCCAGTAGTACCGACACCCGCTACGAGCAGTACTTC.

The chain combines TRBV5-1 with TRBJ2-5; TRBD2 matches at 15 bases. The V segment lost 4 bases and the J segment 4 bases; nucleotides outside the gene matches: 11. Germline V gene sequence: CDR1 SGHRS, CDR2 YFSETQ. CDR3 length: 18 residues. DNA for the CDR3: TGCGCCAGCAGCCCCGGGACTAGCGGGGGGTTACGTGTAGAGACCCAGTACTTC. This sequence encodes CASSPGTSGGLRVETQYF.

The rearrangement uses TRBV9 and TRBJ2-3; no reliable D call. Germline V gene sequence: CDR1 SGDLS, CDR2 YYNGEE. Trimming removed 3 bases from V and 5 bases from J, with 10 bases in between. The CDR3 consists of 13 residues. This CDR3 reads CASSGNVGDTQYF. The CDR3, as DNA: TGTGCCAGCAGCGGCAATGTCGGAGATACGCAGTATTTT.

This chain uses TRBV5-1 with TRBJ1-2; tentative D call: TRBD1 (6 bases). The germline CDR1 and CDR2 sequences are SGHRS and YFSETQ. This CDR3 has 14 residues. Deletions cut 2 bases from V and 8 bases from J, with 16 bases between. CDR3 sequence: CASSLEQGLDGYTF. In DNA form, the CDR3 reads TGCGCCAGCAGCTTAGAACAGGGTTTGGACGGCTACACCTTC. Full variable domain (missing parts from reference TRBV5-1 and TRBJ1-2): KAGVTQTPRYLIKTRGQQVTLSCSPISGHRSVSWYQQTPGQGLQFLFEYFSETQRNKGNFPGRFSGRQFSNSRSEMNVSTLELGDSALYLCASSLEQGLDGYTFGSGTRLTVV.

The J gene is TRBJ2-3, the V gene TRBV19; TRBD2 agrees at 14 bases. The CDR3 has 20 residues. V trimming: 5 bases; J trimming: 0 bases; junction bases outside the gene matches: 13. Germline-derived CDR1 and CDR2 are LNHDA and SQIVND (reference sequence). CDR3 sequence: CASSAEGPGLAGASTDTQYF. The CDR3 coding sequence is TGTGCCAGTAGTGCTGAGGGGCCGGGACTAGCGGGAGCTAGCACAGATACGCAGTATTTT.

CDR3 residues: CASSNGSANSPLHF. The CDR3 coding sequence is TGTGCCAGCAGCAATGGCAGCGCCAATTCACCCCTCCACTTT. The V and J genes are TRBV21-1 and TRBJ1-6. TRBV21-1 is a pseudogene. CDR3 length equals 14 residues.

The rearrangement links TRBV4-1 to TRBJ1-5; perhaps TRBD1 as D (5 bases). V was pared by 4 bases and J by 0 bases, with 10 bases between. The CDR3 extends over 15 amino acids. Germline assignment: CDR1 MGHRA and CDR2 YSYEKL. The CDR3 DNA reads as TGCGCCAGCAGCCGGGGCGCCTATAGCAATCAGCCCCAGCATTTT. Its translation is CASSRGAYSNQPQHF.

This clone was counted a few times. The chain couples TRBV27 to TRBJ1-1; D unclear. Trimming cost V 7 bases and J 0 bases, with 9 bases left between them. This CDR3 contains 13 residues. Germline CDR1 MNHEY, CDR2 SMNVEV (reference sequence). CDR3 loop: CASTSSMNTEAFF. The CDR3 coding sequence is TGTGCCAGCACGAGCTCCATGAACACTGAAGCTTTCTTT.